This T cell receptor beta chain is from a study of blood T cells in healthy people across ages. Each sample yielded at least 6 micrograms of PBMC total RNA. This clonotype was detected a few times. As yet, its antigen is unknown. PCR was performed a second time for roughly 7 to 11 cycles using a sample-barcoded 5' primer and a J-beta primer mix. Via MiXCR, TCRdb re-called the 5' RACE reads, giving one row per CDR3 protein. The data hold 1.5 million to 2 million distinct CDR3 sequences, with 28% observed a single time. The study's findings and limits: Researchers said unsorted PBMCs prevented a conclusive naive versus antigen-experienced comparison. Across the age range, TCR beta diversity per million T cells fell in a roughly linear way. Strongly correlated with naive T cell percentage was TCR beta diversity.

This CDR3 contains 15 residues. With V trimmed by 4 bases and J by 6 bases, 12 bases remained unmatched. Germline CDR1 is SGHKS and CDR2 is YYEKEE (reference sequence). The J gene is TRBJ2-7, the V gene TRBV5-5; 8 positions agree with TRBD2. Source material: blood. This receptor was taken from a woman in her twenties or thirties in good health. DNA of the CDR3: TGTGCCAGCAGCCGTATAGTACCGGGAGGGCTCGAGCAGTACTTC. This codes for CASSRIVPGGLEQYF. The full variable domain, with the rest looked up from reference TRBV5-5 and TRBJ2-7, is DAGVTQSPTHLIKTRGQQVTLRCSPISGHKSVSWYQQVLGQGPQFIFQYYEKEERGRGNFPDRFSARQFPNYSSELNVNALLLGDSALYLCASSRIVPGGLEQYFGPGTRLTVT.